These 14 T cell receptor beta chains share one sample of origin, sequenced in a study of glioma-infiltrating T cells. TCR alpha and beta CDR3 regions were amplified from RNA using iRepertoire nested multiplex PCR. TCRdb re-analysed the multiplex PCR reads in MiXCR, keeping a single row per CDR3 protein. This repertoire shows fewer than 110,000 distinct CDR3 sequences, around 30% found once; its top ten account for 44%. What was sequenced was glioma tissue, nonneoplastic brain tissue, or PBMCs (not recorded which). These receptors were collected from a human donor with low-grade glioma or glioblastoma, undergoing nonglioma brain surgery, or in good health (not recorded which).

V is TRBV3-1 and J is TRBJ1-1; TRBD1 might be the D (5 bases). In germline, CDR1 is LGHDT, CDR2 YNNKEL (reference sequence). Between the trimmed V and J ends, which lost 8 bases and 5 bases, there was a span of 18 bases. This CDR3 has 14 residues. The CDR3 sequence is CASAGGAERTEAFF. The CDR3 bases are TGTGCCAGCGCCGGGGGTGCAGAGCGAACTGAAGCTTTCTTT.

This chain uses TRBV14 with TRBJ2-3; D is undetermined. Germline CDR1 SGHDN, CDR2 FVKESK. The V end was cut by 1 base, the J end by 2 bases, with 19 bases between. The CDR3 has 18 amino acids. CDR3 sequence: CASSQGEVAPDLTDTQYF. Here the CDR3 DNA reads TGTGCCAGCAGCCAAGGTGAAGTAGCTCCCGATCTCACAGATACGCAGTATTTT.

The sample holds many counts of this clonotype. V and J are TRBV6-1 and TRBJ2-1, with 7 bases fitting TRBD2. V shed 10 bases, J shed 6 bases, and the junction held 12 bases outside the gene matches. CDR3 length: 14 amino acids. Germline V gene data show CDR1 as MNHNS and CDR2 as SASEGT. CDR3 sequence reads: CANYPGTTINEQFF. Here the CDR3 DNA reads TGTGCCAATTATCCCGGGACTACTATCAATGAGCAGTTCTTC.

Concerning this clonotype itself: A single base separates this from a much larger clone, so it may be a read error. The chain recombines TRBV4-2 with TRBJ2-5; D is undetermined. The CDR3 is 13 amino acids. In germline, CDR1 is LGHNA, CDR2 YNFKEQ. CDR3: CASSQTSQENQYF. As DNA, the CDR3 is TGTGCCAGCAGCCAAACCAGTCAAGAGAACCAGTACTTC.

Only a few counts were recorded for this clonotype. The chain couples TRBV11-2 to TRBJ2-1, with D perhaps matching TRBD2 (7 bases). With 2 bases removed from V and 8 bases from J, the gap between germline ends came to 13 bases. This CDR3 has 14 amino acids. The germline V gene has CDR1 SGHAT and CDR2 FQNNGV. CDR3 bases: TGTGCCAGCAGCTTAAGAGGGGGGGGGGATGAGCAGTTCTTC. Its translation is CASSLRGGGDEQFF.

Regarding this clonotype: One end of the junction does not line up with germline, which may come from a read error. The chain recombines TRBV9 with TRBJ2-3; 7 bases are shared with TRBD1. The CDR3 length is 15 residues. Germline assignment: CDR1 SGDLS and CDR2 YYNGEE. The CDR3 DNA reads TGTGACAGCAGCTCCGGGACAGAATTAACAGATACGCAGTATTTT. Its protein is CDSSSGTELTDTQYF.

The chain links TRBV6-1 to TRBJ1-1; D gene uncertain. The V end lost 4 bases, the J end lost 2 bases, and 11 bases lay between the germline ends. Germline V CDR1 and CDR2: MNHNS, SASEGT. The CDR3 contains 14 residues. The CDR3 here is CASSVGTLNTEAFF. The DNA for the CDR3 is TGTGCCAGCAGTGTCGGCACCTTAAACACTGAAGCTTTCTTT.

This clonotype was seen a single time. At one end, the junction sequence differs from germline, possibly due to a read error. This chain joins TRBV18 and TRBJ1-1; unclear D gene. CDR3 length: 13 amino acids. CDR1 is KGHSH and CDR2 is LQKENI in the germline V gene. The CDR3 is CASSPALNTEALF. CDR3 nucleotide sequence: TGTGCCAGCTCACCGGCGCTGAACACTGAAGCTTTATTT.

This clonotype was seen at least ten times. This chain uses TRBV28 with TRBJ1-5; 8 bases agree with TRBD1. This CDR3 contains 15 residues. Unmatched junction bases numbered 9, after V lost 4 bases and J lost 7 bases. Germline values: CDR1 MDHEN, CDR2 SYDVKM. This chain's CDR3 is CASSSDRAVGQPQHF. In nucleotides, the CDR3 is TGTGCCAGCAGTTCGGACAGGGCCGTAGGACAGCCCCAGCATTTT.

The CDR3 sequence: CASTASRRAFF. The CDR3 DNA sequence: TGTGCCAGCACAGCATCCAGGCGCGCTTTCTTT. The chain has TRBV28 and TRBJ1-1, with D hard to call. Germline CDR1 is MDHEN and CDR2 is SYDVKM. The CDR3 length is 11 residues. Trimming cost V 7 bases and J 11 bases, with 14 bases left between them.

This clonotype was seen a few times. The chain combines TRBV2 with TRBJ2-7; no firm D call. Germline CDR1 reads SNHLY; CDR2 reads FYNNEI. Trimming left V 8 bases short and J 1 base short, with 9 bases between. CDR3 length: 12 amino acids. The CDR3 DNA is TGTGCCAGCCTGTTGGGGTCCTACGAGCAGTACTTC. Residues: CASLLGSYEQYF.

This clonotype was counted only a few times. CDR3: CASSDSIMEKNIQYF. In nucleotides, the CDR3 is TGTGCCAGCAGTGACTCCATTATGGAGAAAAACATTCAGTACTTC. This rearrangement joins TRBV6-1 to TRBJ2-4, with D unresolved. The germline V gene has CDR1 MNHNS and CDR2 SASEGT. The CDR3 spans 15 residues. V lost 3 bases and J 4 bases, leaving 13 bases between the germline ends.

A note on this clonotype: This may arise from a read error, as a much more abundant clone is one base away. The genes are TRBV12-3 or TRBV12-4 and TRBJ2-4; D is unclear. This CDR3 comprises 11 residues. Trimming pared 7 bases from V and 9 bases from J, leaving 10 bases between. CDR3 nucleotide sequence: TGTGCCAGCATCGACACGGGCATTCAGTACTTC. Protein: CASIDTGIQYF.

This clonotype came up a few times. The chain has TRBV20-1 and TRBJ2-3, with 10 bases fitting TRBD2. The CDR3 is made up of 16 amino acids. The V gene's germline CDR1 is DFQATT and CDR2 SNEGSKA (reference sequence). J was trimmed by 10 bases and V by 7 bases; bases with no gene match: 20. The CDR3, as DNA: TGCAGTGTAAAAGGGTTAGCGGGAGCGGGGGGGCGTGCGCAGTATTTT. It codes for CSVKGLAGAGGRAQYF.